This T cell receptor beta chain was captured by sequencing in a study of identical twins. General study results and limits: For cord blood, abundant beta clonotypes had fewer insertions, unlike memory repertoires, which showed none. In drawing conclusions, the study used cross-sectional statistical analysis and did not follow the same donors.

This clonotype was counted only a few times. Antigen: not known. With template switching, a universal primer site was added, and the cDNA carried unique molecular identifiers. TCRdb re-called the 5' RACE reads with MiXCR, one entry per CDR3 protein. The data show around 510,000 distinct CDR3 sequences, around 15% seen once. Everyone who donated was a healthy Caucasian. Germline-derived CDR1 and CDR2 are SGHRS and YFSETQ. This CDR3 is 16 amino acids long. V gave up 3 bases and J gave up 7 bases; unmatched junction bases: 6. The data were also submitted as part of a second study, on yellow fever vaccine responses in identical twins.

This TCR was recovered from a woman between 18 and 29 years old in good health. The source material was CD4+ T cells sorted from blood. V and J are TRBV5-1 and TRBJ2-5; 16 bases align to TRBD2. The DNA of the CDR3 is TGCGCCAGCAGCTCGGGGACTAGCGGGGGGGTGCGGACCCAGTACTTC. Amino acid sequence: CASSSGTSGGVRTQYF.